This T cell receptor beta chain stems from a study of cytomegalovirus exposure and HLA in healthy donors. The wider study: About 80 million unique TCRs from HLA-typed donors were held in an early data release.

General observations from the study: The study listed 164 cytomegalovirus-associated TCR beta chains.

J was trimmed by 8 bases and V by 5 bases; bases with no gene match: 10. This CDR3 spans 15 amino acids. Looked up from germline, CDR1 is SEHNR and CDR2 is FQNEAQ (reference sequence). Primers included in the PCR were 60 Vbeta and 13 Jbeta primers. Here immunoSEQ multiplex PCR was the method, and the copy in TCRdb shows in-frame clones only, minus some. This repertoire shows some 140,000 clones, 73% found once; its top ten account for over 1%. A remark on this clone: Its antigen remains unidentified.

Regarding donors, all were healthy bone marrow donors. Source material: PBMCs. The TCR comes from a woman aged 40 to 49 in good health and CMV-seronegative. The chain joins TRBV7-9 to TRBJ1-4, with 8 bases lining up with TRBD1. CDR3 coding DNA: TGTGCCAGCAGCCTCGACCAGGGGGCAGGAGAAAAACTGTTTTTT. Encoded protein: CASSLDQGAGEKLFF.